This passage covers 6 T cell receptor beta chains from one sample sequenced in a study of T cells in Graves' hyperthyroidism and ophthalmopathy. Amplification of TCR beta CDR3 regions was performed using RNA transcripts as template. Using the HTBI primer set, a first-round RT-PCR was run on the TCR CDR3. MiXCR was run by TCRdb on the multiplex PCR reads, yielding one entry per CDR3 protein. This repertoire shows 200,000 to 300,000 distinct CDR3 sequences, over 20% found once; its top ten account for roughly a third. Sample: blood. These receptors were taken from a woman between 40 and 55 years old with Graves' ophthalmopathy.

At least ten counts were recorded for this clonotype. V and J are TRBV5-1 and TRBJ2-7; D is possibly TRBD1 (6 bases). Per germline, CDR1 SGHRS and CDR2 YFSETQ. V was clipped by 7 bases and J by 0 bases, with 8 bases between them. The CDR3 has 12 residues. This CDR3 reads CASRGGSYEQYF. The CDR3 DNA is TGCGCCAGCCGAGGGGGCTCCTACGAGCAGTACTTC. Full variable domain (missing parts from reference TRBV5-1 and TRBJ2-7): KAGVTQTPRYLIKTRGQQVTLSCSPISGHRSVSWYQQTPGQGLQFLFEYFSETQRNKGNFPGRFSGRQFSNSRSEMNVSTLELGDSALYLCASRGGSYEQYFGPGTRLTVT.

As for this clonotype: A much larger clonotype is one base distant, so this may be a read error. This chain uses TRBV3-1 with TRBJ2-7; TRBD2 might be the D (5 bases). CDR3 length: 12 residues. Germline CDR1 and CDR2: LGHDT and YNNKEL (reference sequence). V lost 5 bases to trimming and J lost 6 bases, with 11 bases between them. CDR3 loop: CASSTLGIEQYF. Here the CDR3 DNA reads TGTGCCAGCAGCACACTAGGAATCGAGCAGTACTTC.

This clonotype appeared many times. V usage is TRBV12-3 or TRBV12-4 and J usage is TRBJ2-2; TRBD2 agrees at 7 bases. CDR3 length: 17 residues. V lost 6 bases to trimming and J lost 5 bases; unmatched junction nucleotides: 15. CDR3 in amino acids: CASSPPGREILTGELFF. CDR3 sequence (DNA): TGTGCCAGCAGCCCCCCCGGGCGGGAGATCTTAACCGGGGAGCTGTTTTTT.

The chain combines TRBV6-1 with TRBJ2-7, with D possibly called TRBD1 or TRBD2 (5 bases each). Looked up from germline, CDR1 is MNHNS and CDR2 is SASEGT. The CDR3 has 15 amino acids. Trimming took off 0 bases at V and 4 bases at J, with 13 bases between the two ends. The CDR3 region is CASSEAGTGPYEQYF. The CDR3 DNA reads as TGTGCCAGCAGTGAAGCGGGAACGGGGCCGTACGAGCAGTACTTC.

In this sample, this clonotype turned up once. The chain couples TRBV5-1 to TRBJ1-5; D is uncertain. The CDR3 loop spans 15 amino acids. V lost 0 bases to trimming and J lost 3 bases, with 10 bases between them. Germline V gives CDR1 SGHRS, CDR2 YFSETQ. For the CDR3, the DNA is TGCGCCAGCAGCTTGGGCGGTGGACCCAATCAGCCCCAGCATTTT. This codes for CASSLGGGPNQPQHF.

This clonotype was detected many times. V gene TRBV3-1 combines with J gene TRBJ1-5; the D is unclear. The length of the CDR3 is 14 residues. Trimming took 1 base from V and 1 from J, leaving 5 bases between them. Germline values: CDR1 LGHDT, CDR2 YNNKEL (reference sequence). Here the CDR3 DNA reads TGTGCCAGCAGCCAAGGGGTGAGCAATCAGCCCCAGCATTTT. This gives the protein CASSQGVSNQPQHF.